Following are 23 T cell receptor beta chains from one sample sequenced in a study of blood T cell repertoires in COVID-19. Sequencing used immunoSEQ multiplex PCR; TCRdb keeps in-frame clones, though not all of them. The sample carries about 270,000 clones, about 91% recorded once. Sequenced input: PBMCs or T cells enriched from blood (not recorded which). The origin of the receptors is a man aged 35 to 55 who had been exposed to COVID-19.

In this sample, this clone turned up once. This chain joins TRBV10-1 and TRBJ1-1; D may be TRBD1 (6 bases). This CDR3 has 15 amino acids. The V gene's germline CDR1 is WNHNN and CDR2 SYGVQD (reference sequence). V lost 2 bases, J lost 2 bases, and 12 bases lay in between. The CDR3 is CASSEPTGLNTEAFF. The CDR3, as DNA: TGCGCCAGCAGTGAGCCAACAGGGCTCAACACTGAAGCTTTCTTT.

The rearrangement links TRBV25-1 to TRBJ2-3; D may be TRBD1 (5 bases). The CDR3 contains 14 residues. V dropped 4 bases and J dropped 5 bases, with 13 bases sitting between them. Germline CDR1 and CDR2: MGHDK and SYGVNS. The CDR3 reads CASSGRVLGDTQYF. The DNA for the CDR3 is TGTGCCAGCAGTGGCAGGGTCTTAGGAGATACGCAGTATTTT.

The J gene is TRBJ1-6, the V gene TRBV11-2, with 9 nucleotides matching TRBD1. V gave up 6 bases and J gave up 7 bases; unmatched junction bases: 7. The CDR3 is 15 amino acids. The germline CDR1 and CDR2 sequences are SGHAT and FQNNGV. CDR3 coding DNA: TGTGCCAGCAGACCCGGGACAGGGAGGAATTCACCCCTCCACTTT. Amino acids: CASRPGTGRNSPLHF.

V and J are TRBV13 and TRBJ1-2; the D gene is possibly TRBD1 (5 bases). With 1 base removed from V and 5 bases from J, the gap between germline ends came to 11 bases. The CDR3 is 14 residues long. Per germline, CDR1 PRHDT and CDR2 FYEKMQ (reference sequence). This CDR3 is CASSLAREGYGYTF. CDR3 nucleotides: TGTGCCAGCAGCTTAGCCAGGGAAGGGTATGGCTACACCTTC. Together with reference TRBV13 and TRBJ1-2, the CDR3 gives the full variable domain: AAGVIQSPRHLIKEKRETATLKCYPIPRHDTVYWYQQGPGQDPQFLISFYEKMQSDKGSIPDRFSAQQFSDYHSELNMSSLELGDSALYFCASSLAREGYGYTFGSGTRLTVV.

CDR3 DNA sequence: TGTGCCAGCAGAAAAACAGGGCCGAACACTGAAGCTTTCTTT. Its protein is CASRKTGPNTEAFF. The V and J genes are TRBV6-6 and TRBJ1-1, with a weak D call TRBD1 (6 bases). CDR3 size: 14 residues. CDR1 MNHNY and CDR2 SVGAGI come from the germline V gene (reference sequence). V lost 6 bases and J 1 base, leaving 12 bases between the germline ends.

V gene TRBV4-1 combines with J gene TRBJ2-7, with 8 bases aligning to TRBD1. CDR3 length equals 16 residues. Germline CDR1 is MGHRA and CDR2 is YSYEKL. Unmatched junction bases numbered 9, after V lost 0 bases and J lost 5 bases. The CDR3 region has the DNA TGCGCCAGCAGCCAAGAGGGACAGGTAAGGGCTGACGAGCAGTACTTC. Translated, it gives CASSQEGQVRADEQYF.

This clone appeared once. This chain links TRBV6-5 with TRBJ1-1, with D possibly being TRBD1 (5 bases). Trimming removed 0 bases at V and 0 bases at J, with 11 bases between. Per germline, CDR1 MNHEY and CDR2 SVGAGI. The CDR3 totals 16 residues. The CDR3 region is CASSYSGGILNTEAFF. The CDR3 DNA reads TGTGCCAGCAGTTACTCGGGGGGGATCTTGAACACTGAAGCTTTCTTT.

This chain uses TRBV15 with TRBJ2-7; TRBD2 aligns across 8 bases. CDR3 length equals 14 residues. Germline V lookup: CDR1 LNHNV, CDR2 YYDKDF (reference sequence). V trimming: 6 bases; J trimming: 2 bases; junction bases outside the gene matches: 6. As DNA, the CDR3 is TGTGCCACCAGTCGGGAGGGCCAGGCCTACGAGCAGTACTTC. Its translation: CATSREGQAYEQYF.

The chain recombines TRBV11-2 with TRBJ1-1; possible D gene TRBD1, 5 bases. The length of the CDR3 is 15 residues. Germline values: CDR1 SGHAT, CDR2 FQNNGV. The V and J ends lost 4 bases and 0 bases respectively, with 12 bases between them. In DNA form, the CDR3 reads TGTGCCAGCAGCTCGGGGGTACTAATGAACACTGAAGCTTTCTTT. It is translated as CASSSGVLMNTEAFF.

This sequence joins TRBV11-3 and TRBJ2-7; D is possibly TRBD1 (6 bases). V was clipped by 5 bases and J by 7 bases, with 21 bases between them. The CDR3 length is 15 residues. The germline gives CDR1 SGHNT, CDR2 YENEEA. In nucleotides, the CDR3 is TGTGCCAGCAGCGACCGCGGAGGACAGCCTTTTGAGCAGTACTTC. It codes for CASSDRGGQPFEQYF.

The rearrangement links TRBV27 to TRBJ2-7, with 7 bases matching TRBD1. From germline, CDR1 is MNHEY and CDR2 SMNVEV (reference sequence). This CDR3 region has 14 residues. Germline trimming cut 6 bases from V and 2 bases from J; bases unmatched to any gene: 7. CDR3 in DNA: TGTGCCAGCAGAGAGGGGACAGTGCCCTACGAGCAGTACTTC. Translation: CASREGTVPYEQYF.

This chain connects TRBV5-5 to TRBJ2-7; 8 bases match TRBD1. CDR1 and CDR2 (germline): SGHKS, YYEKEE (reference sequence). The CDR3 is made up of 16 amino acids. V lost 4 bases and J lost 4; bases outside the gene matches: 13. CDR3 loop: CASSVGVPDRAYEQYF. Written as DNA, the CDR3 is TGTGCCAGCAGCGTAGGCGTTCCGGACAGGGCTTACGAGCAGTACTTC.

The chain couples TRBV6-5 to TRBJ1-2, with D perhaps TRBD1 (5 bases). The CDR3 consists of 13 residues. From germline, CDR1 is MNHEY and CDR2 SVGAGI. The V and J ends lost 6 bases and 4 bases respectively, with 12 bases between them. The DNA of the CDR3 is TGTGCCAGCAGCTTTATTGACAGCTATGGCTACACCTTC. Its translation is CASSFIDSYGYTF.

The V gene is TRBV18, the J gene TRBJ1-2; TRBD1 matches 7 bases. The CDR3 extends over 16 amino acids. Germline values: CDR1 KGHSH, CDR2 LQKENI. V shed 4 bases and J 2 bases; nucleotides not matched to a gene: 10. CDR3 in DNA: TGTGCCAGCTCACAGACTTATGGGACAGAAAACTATGGCTACACCTTC. It yields the protein CASSQTYGTENYGYTF. The full variable domain, its missing parts supplied by reference TRBV18 and TRBJ1-2, is NAGVMQNPRHLVRRRGQEARLRCSPMKGHSHVYWYRQLPEEGLKFMVYLQKENIIDESGMPKERFSAEFPKEGPSILRIQQVVRGDSAAYFCASSQTYGTENYGYTFGSGTRLTVV.

The chain uses TRBV29-1 and TRBJ2-7, with 8 bases that match TRBD1. Germline CDR1 SQVTM, CDR2 ANQGSEA. Unmatched junction bases numbered 3, after V lost 6 bases and J lost 5 bases. The CDR3 has 11 residues. The CDR3: CSVGQGDEQYF. CDR3 in DNA: TGCAGCGTCGGACAGGGAGACGAGCAGTACTTC.

The chain is built from TRBV6-5 and TRBJ1-1, with D unresolved. V lost 6 bases and J 5 bases, leaving 10 bases between the germline ends. Germline CDR1 is MNHEY and CDR2 is SVGAGI. The CDR3 runs 12 residues. CDR3 coding DNA: TGTGCCAGCAGCCAAGACAAAACTGAAGCTTTCTTT. Its translation: CASSQDKTEAFF.

The rearrangement uses TRBV21-1 and TRBJ1-2; TRBD1, as called in the table, went unchecked against the DNA. TRBV21-1 counts as a pseudogene. This CDR3 is 13 amino acids long. This chain's CDR3 is CASRPTGSDGYTF. The CDR3 DNA reads TGTGCCAGCAGACCCACAGGGTCCGATGGCTACACCTTC.

This chain links TRBV19 with TRBJ1-6, with a possible D match to TRBD1 (6 bases). The germline gives CDR1 LNHDA, CDR2 SQIVND (reference sequence). The CDR3 totals 16 residues. V shed 3 bases and J shed 7 bases, with 16 bases lying between them. This CDR3 is CASSMDPGARNSPLHF. CDR3 nucleotides: TGTGCCAGTAGTATGGACCCAGGGGCGAGGAATTCACCCCTCCACTTT.

J is TRBJ1-1 and V is TRBV27, with D unresolved. Germline assignment: CDR1 MNHEY and CDR2 SMNVEV (reference sequence). The V end lost 2 bases, the J end lost 3 bases, and 10 bases lay between the germline ends. The CDR3 contains 14 residues. CDR3 residues: CASSLTSGYTEAFF. The CDR3, as DNA: TGTGCCAGCAGTTTAACGTCGGGGTACACTGAAGCTTTCTTT.

The chain combines TRBV13 with TRBJ2-2, with 12 bases fitting TRBD2. This CDR3 spans 16 amino acids. The germline V gene has CDR1 PRHDT and CDR2 FYEKMQ (reference sequence). Germline trimming cut 5 bases from V and 7 bases from J; bases unmatched to any gene: 8. The CDR3 protein is CASSTTTSGSGGELFF. The CDR3 nucleotides read TGTGCCAGCAGCACAACGACTAGCGGGAGTGGCGGGGAGCTGTTTTTT. Based on the CDR3 plus reference TRBV13 and TRBJ2-2, the full variable domain is AAGVIQSPRHLIKEKRETATLKCYPIPRHDTVYWYQQGPGQDPQFLISFYEKMQSDKGSIPDRFSAQQFSDYHSELNMSSLELGDSALYFCASSTTTSGSGGELFFGEGSRLTVL.

This rearrangement joins TRBV28 to TRBJ2-3, with D maybe TRBD2 (5 bases). The CDR3 is 13 residues long. Trimming stripped 5 bases from V and 6 bases from J, with 12 bases between. Germline V gene sequence: CDR1 MDHEN, CDR2 SYDVKM. For the CDR3, the DNA is TGTGCCAGCAGTGCCGCTGGGGAGGATACGCAGTATTTT. Protein sequence: CASSAAGEDTQYF.

This chain uses TRBV28 with TRBJ2-5; the match to TRBD1 covers 7 bases. The CDR3 has 13 residues. V shed 5 bases and J 4 bases; nucleotides not matched to a gene: 4. The germline CDR1 and CDR2 sequences are MDHEN and SYDVKM. CDR3 in DNA: TGTGCCAGCAGTACAGGGGATCGAGAGACCCAGTACTTC. Amino acid sequence: CASSTGDRETQYF.

CDR3 in DNA: TGTGCCAGCAGTACCGGACTAGAGGACGCTGACTACTTC. Its protein is CASSTGLEDADYF. The chain is built from TRBV28 and TRBJ2-7, with 7 bases lining up with TRBD2. Germline trimming cut 5 bases from V and 13 bases from J; bases unmatched to any gene: 14. CDR3 length equals 13 residues. Germline values: CDR1 MDHEN, CDR2 SYDVKM.